One and the same sample provided the 4 T cell receptor beta chains below, sequenced in a study of T cell repertoires in aging, cancer and after chemotherapy. TRB rearrangements spanning V, D and J were amplified using mixed TRB-A/B primers. TCRdb analysed the multiplex PCR reads with MiXCR anew, one entry per CDR3 protein. This sample has some 2,100 distinct CDR3 sequences; around 32% occur once, and the top ten carry about 9.4%. Amplification of TCR beta used genomic DNA extracted from peripheral blood. The sample consisted of blood. These receptors were collected from a human donor with a solid tumor.

The gene calls are TRBV6-5 and TRBJ1-2; a weak D match, TRBD1 (5 bases). The germline gives CDR1 MNHEY, CDR2 SVGAGI. This CDR3 region has 15 residues. Trimming removed 2 bases at V and 4 bases at J, with 14 bases between. The CDR3 protein is CASSYQGPGGYGYTF. The CDR3 DNA reads TGTGCCAGCAGTTACCAGGGCCCCGGAGGCTATGGCTACACCTTC.

This clonotype was detected a few times. The chain's CDR3 is CASSQDLTSWDGYTF. CDR3 nucleotide sequence: TGCGCCAGCAGCCAAGATTTAACCTCCTGGGATGGCTACACCTTC. The gene calls are TRBV4-3 and TRBJ1-2; no clear D gene. V was shortened by 0 bases and J by 6 bases, with 14 bases between the two germline ends. The CDR3 is made up of 15 amino acids. CDR1 is LGHNA, CDR2 YSLEER, per germline.

This chain connects TRBV10-3 to TRBJ1-2; TRBD1 matches 10 bases. Looked up from germline, CDR1 is ENHRY and CDR2 is SYGVKD. This CDR3 region has 18 residues. Unmatched junction bases numbered 11, after V lost 3 bases and J lost 1 base. The CDR3 bases are TGTGCCATCAGTGACCCGAACTTGTGGGACAGGGGTAACTATGGCTACACCTTC. This encodes CAISDPNLWDRGNYGYTF.

In its sample, this clonotype is large. The V and J genes are TRBV6-5 and TRBJ1-2, with a possible D match to TRBD1 (6 bases). Germline values: CDR1 MNHEY, CDR2 SVGAGI. Deletions cut 6 bases from V and 3 bases from J, with 29 bases between. The CDR3 spans 19 residues. In nucleotides, the CDR3 is TGTGCCAGCAGCCACCTACGGCGCAGGGGAGGGGAAAGATACTATGGCTACACCTTC. Residues: CASSHLRRRGGERYYGYTF.